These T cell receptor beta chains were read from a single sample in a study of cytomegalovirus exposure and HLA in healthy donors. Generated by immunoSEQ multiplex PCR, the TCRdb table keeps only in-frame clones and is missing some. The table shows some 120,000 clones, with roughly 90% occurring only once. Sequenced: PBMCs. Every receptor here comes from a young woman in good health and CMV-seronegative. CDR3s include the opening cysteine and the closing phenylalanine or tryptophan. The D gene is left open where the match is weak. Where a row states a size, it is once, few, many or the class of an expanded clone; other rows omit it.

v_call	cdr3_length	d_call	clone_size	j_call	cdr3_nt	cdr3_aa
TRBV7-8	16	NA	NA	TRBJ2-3	TGTGCCAGCAGCTCCAATTACTACGAGGTCACAGATACGCAGTATTTT	CASSSNYYEVTDTQYF
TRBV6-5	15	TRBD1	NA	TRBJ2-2	TGTGCCAGCAGTTACGGGCAGGGGGCGCCCGGGGAGCTGTTTTTT	CASSYGQGAPGELFF
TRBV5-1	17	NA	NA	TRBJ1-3	TGCGCCAGCAGCTTGGAAGCGGGGTATGTCTCTGGAAACACCATATATTTT	CASSLEAGYVSGNTIYF
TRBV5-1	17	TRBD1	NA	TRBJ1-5	TGCGCCAGCAGCTTGGGCACCGGGACAGGGTTTACTCAGCCCCAGCATTTT	CASSLGTGTGFTQPQHF
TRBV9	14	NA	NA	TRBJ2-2	TGTGCCCCCCAGAAGGGGGACGGCACCGGGGAGCTGTTTTTT	CAPQKGDGTGELFF
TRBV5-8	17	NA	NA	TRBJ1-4	TGTGCCAGCAGCTCTCTCGTAAAGGGAGCGGCTAATGAAAAACTGTTTTTT	CASSSLVKGAANEKLFF
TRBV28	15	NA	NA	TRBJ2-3	TGTGCCAGCAGCGATAGACTCACTAGCACAGATACGCAGTATTTT	CASSDRLTSTDTQYF
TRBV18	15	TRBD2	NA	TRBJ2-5	TGTGCCAGCTCACCCCGACGGACTAGCGGGGAGACCCAGTACTTC	CASSPRRTSGETQYF
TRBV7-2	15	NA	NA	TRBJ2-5	TGTGCCAGCAGCTTGTCTGTCGGGGTTACAGAGACCCAGTACTTC	CASSLSVGVTETQYF
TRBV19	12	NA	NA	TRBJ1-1	TGTGCCAGTAGTCGGCCCCCAGGGGTAGCTTTCTTT	CASSRPPGVAFF
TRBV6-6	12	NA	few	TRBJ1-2	TGTGCCAGCGAGGGGAGGGAGTGGGGCTACACCTTC	CASEGREWGYTF
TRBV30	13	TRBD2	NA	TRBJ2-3	TGTGCCTGGAGTCCGGGGGGGCGGGATACGCAGTATTTT	CAWSPGGRDTQYF
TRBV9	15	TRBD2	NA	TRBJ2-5	TGTGCCAGCAGCTTCGGGCCAACTAGCGCAGAGACCCAGTACTTC	CASSFGPTSAETQYF
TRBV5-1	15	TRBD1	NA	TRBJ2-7	TGCGCCAGCAGCTTTCGACAGGGGAGCTCCTACGAGCAGTACTTC	CASSFRQGSSYEQYF
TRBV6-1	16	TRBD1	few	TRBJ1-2	TGTGCCAGCAGTGTAAATACGGGACAGCCTTCCTATGGCTACACCTTC	CASSVNTGQPSYGYTF
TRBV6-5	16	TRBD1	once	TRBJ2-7	TGTGCCAGCAGTTACTCCTCCGGGACAGGGCACTACGAGCAGTACTTC	CASSYSSGTGHYEQYF
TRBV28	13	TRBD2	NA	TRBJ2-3	TGTGCCAGCAGTTTATTCGCCGGGAGGGCCATCGATTTT	CASSLFAGRAIDF
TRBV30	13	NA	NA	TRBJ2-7	TGTGCCTGGAGTACTGGGGCCGGTTACGAGCAGTACTTC	CAWSTGAGYEQYF
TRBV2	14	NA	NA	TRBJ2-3	TGTGCCAGTCAGAAGGTACGGGGCACAGATACGCAGTATTTT	CASQKVRGTDTQYF
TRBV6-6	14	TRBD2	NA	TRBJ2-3	TGTGCCAGCAGTCAAGGGACTAGCGCAGATACGCAGTATTTT	CASSQGTSADTQYF
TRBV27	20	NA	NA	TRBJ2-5	TGTGCCAGCAGTCGGCGGGGGGAACCTTATTCCGACAGGGTCCAAGAGACCCAGTACTTC	CASSRRGEPYSDRVQETQYF